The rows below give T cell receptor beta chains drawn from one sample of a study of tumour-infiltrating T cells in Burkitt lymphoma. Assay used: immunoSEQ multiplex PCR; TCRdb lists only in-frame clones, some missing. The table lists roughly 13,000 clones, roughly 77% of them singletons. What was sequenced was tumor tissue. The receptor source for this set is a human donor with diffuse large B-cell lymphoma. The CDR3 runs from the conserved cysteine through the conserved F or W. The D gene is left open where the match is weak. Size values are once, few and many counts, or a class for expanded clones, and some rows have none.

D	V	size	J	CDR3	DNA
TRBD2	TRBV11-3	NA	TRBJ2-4	CASSWTSGSTDIQYF	TGTGCCAGCAGTTGGACTAGCGGGAGTACGGACATTCAGTACTTC
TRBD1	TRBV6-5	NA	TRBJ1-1	CASSYGTGNTEAFF	TGTGCCAGCAGTTACGGGACAGGGAACACTGAAGCTTTCTTT
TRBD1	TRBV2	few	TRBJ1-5	CASRGQPSNQPQHF	TGTGCCAGCAGGGGACAGCCTAGCAATCAGCCCCAGCATTTT
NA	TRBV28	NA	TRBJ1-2	CASSSDSMSGYTF	TGTGCCAGCAGTTCGGACAGTATGAGTGGCTACACCTTC
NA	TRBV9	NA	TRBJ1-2	CASSVDPTNYGYTF	TGTGCCAGCAGCGTAGATCCGACTAACTATGGCTACACCTTC
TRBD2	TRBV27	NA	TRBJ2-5	CASSSSGRPETQYF	TGTGCCAGCAGCTCTAGCGGGAGACCAGAGACCCAGTACTTC
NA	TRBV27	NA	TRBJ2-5	CASAKGDSIQETQYF	TGTGCCAGCGCCAAAGGGGACTCGATCCAAGAGACCCAGTACTTC
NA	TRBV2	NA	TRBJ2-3	CASSDDRFTDTQYF	TGTGCCAGCAGTGATGACAGATTCACAGATACGCAGTATTTT
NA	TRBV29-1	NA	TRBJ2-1	CSVDESGLYNEQFF	TGCAGCGTTGATGAAAGCGGGCTTTACAATGAGCAGTTCTTC
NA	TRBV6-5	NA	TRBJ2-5	CASSLTGSPETQYF	TGTGCCAGCAGTCTTACAGGGTCCCCAGAGACCCAGTACTTC
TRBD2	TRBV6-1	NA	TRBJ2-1	CASSVGGAGGDEQFF	TGTGCCAGCAGTGTCGGGGGCGCGGGAGGCGATGAGCAGTTCTTC
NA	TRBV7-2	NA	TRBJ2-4	CASSPTSRGTKNIQYF	TGTGCCAGCAGCCCTACTTCCCGCGGGACCAAAAACATTCAGTACTTC
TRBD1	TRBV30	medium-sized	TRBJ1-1	CAWHLWDRQGEAFF	TGTGCCTGGCATCTCTGGGACAGACAGGGTGAAGCTTTCTTT
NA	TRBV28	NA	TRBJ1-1	CASSPSGSHEAFF	TGTGCCAGCAGCCCCTCGGGGAGTCATGAAGCTTTCTTT
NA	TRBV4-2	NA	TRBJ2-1	CASSQDMASWQFF	TGTGCCAGCAGCCAAGATATGGCTTCGTGGCAGTTCTTC
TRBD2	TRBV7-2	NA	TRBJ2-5	CASSSGLAVWETQYF	TGTGCCAGCAGCTCGGGACTAGCGGTTTGGGAGACCCAGTACTTC
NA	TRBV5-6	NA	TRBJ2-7	CASSFESYEQYF	TGTGCCAGCAGCTTTGAGTCCTACGAGCAGTACTTC
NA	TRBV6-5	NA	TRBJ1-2	CASSYVGERYTF	TGTGCCAGCAGTTACGTCGGTGAGCGCTACACCTTC
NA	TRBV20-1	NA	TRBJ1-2	CSAREAYGYTF	TGCAGTGCTAGAGAAGCGTATGGCTACACCTTC
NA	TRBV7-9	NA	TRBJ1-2	CASSSTSPYGYTF	TGTGCCAGCAGCTCTACCAGTCCCTATGGCTACACCTTC
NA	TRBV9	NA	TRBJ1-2	CASSVEGPDQDGYTF	TGTGCCAGCAGCGTAGAGGGCCCGGATCAGGATGGCTACACCTTC
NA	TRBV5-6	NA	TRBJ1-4	CASSLEIRGTFATNEKLFF	TGTGCCAGCAGCTTGGAAATCAGGGGTACTTTTGCAACTAATGAAAAACTGTTTTTT
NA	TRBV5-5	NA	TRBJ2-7	CASSLAPPREQYF	TGTGCCAGCAGCTTGGCCCCACCGAGGGAGCAGTACTTC
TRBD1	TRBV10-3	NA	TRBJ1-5	CAMSPTGTSNQPQHF	TGTGCCATGAGCCCGACAGGGACTAGCAATCAGCCCCAGCATTTT
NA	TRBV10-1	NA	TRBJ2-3	CASSLVGGADTQYF	TGCGCCAGCAGTCTAGTGGGAGGCGCAGATACGCAGTATTTT
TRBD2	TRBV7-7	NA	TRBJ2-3	CASSRGLAEADTQYF	TGTGCCAGCAGCCGGGGACTAGCGGAAGCAGATACGCAGTATTTT
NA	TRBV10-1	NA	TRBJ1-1	CASSERRMNTEAFF	TGCGCCAGCAGTGAGAGGAGGATGAACACTGAAGCTTTCTTT
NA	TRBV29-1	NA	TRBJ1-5	CSVGTSDNQPQHF	TGCAGCGTTGGTACGTCAGACAATCAGCCCCAGCATTTT
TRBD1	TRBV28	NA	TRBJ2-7	CASSSVRDSPYEQYF	TGTGCCAGCAGTTCCGTCCGGGACAGCCCCTACGAGCAGTACTTC
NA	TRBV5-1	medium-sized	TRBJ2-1	CASSLGYEQFF	TGCGCCAGCAGCTTGGGCTATGAGCAGTTCTTC
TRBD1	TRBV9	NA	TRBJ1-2	CASRARGKGDRGYGYTF	TGTGCCAGCAGAGCCAGGGGGAAGGGGGACAGGGGCTATGGCTACACCTTC
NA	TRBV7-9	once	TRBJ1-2	CASSLGESRDGYTF	TGTGCCAGCAGCCTCGGGGAATCAAGGGATGGCTACACCTTC
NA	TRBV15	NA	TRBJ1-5	CATSREGGMGNQPQHF	TGTGCCACCAGCAGAGAGGGGGGAATGGGCAATCAGCCCCAGCATTTT
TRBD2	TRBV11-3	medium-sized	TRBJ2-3	CASSLGPLAGGPSTDTQYF	TGTGCCAGCAGCTTAGGACCCTTAGCGGGAGGGCCGAGCACAGATACGCAGTATTTT
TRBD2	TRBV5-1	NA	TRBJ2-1	CASSLGLAGGLSDNEQFF	TGCGCCAGCAGCTTGGGACTAGCGGGAGGGCTGTCGGACAATGAGCAGTTCTTC
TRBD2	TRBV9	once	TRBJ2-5	CASSGRLAGTQETQYF	TGTGCCAGCAGCGGACGACTAGCGGGGACTCAAGAGACCCAGTACTTC
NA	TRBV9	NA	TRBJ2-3	CASNRGSTRTDTQYF	TGTGCCAGCAACCGGGGCTCGACTCGCACAGATACGCAGTATTTT
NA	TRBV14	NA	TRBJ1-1	CASSQGYEAFF	TGTGCCAGCAGCCAAGGGTATGAAGCTTTCTTT
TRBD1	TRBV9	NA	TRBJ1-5	CASSKGQGANNQPQHF	TGTGCCAGCAGCAAGGGACAGGGGGCGAACAATCAGCCCCAGCATTTT
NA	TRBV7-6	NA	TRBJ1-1	CASSPRRGGRERAEAFF	TGTGCCAGCAGTCCTCGCCGGGGAGGGAGGGAACGAGCTGAAGCTTTCTTT
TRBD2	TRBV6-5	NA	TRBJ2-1	CASSYELAGRANEQFF	TGTGCCAGCAGTTACGAACTAGCGGGGAGAGCCAATGAGCAGTTCTTC
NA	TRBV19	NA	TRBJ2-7	CASSMTIGYEQYF	TGTGCCAGTAGTATGACAATAGGGTACGAGCAGTACTTC
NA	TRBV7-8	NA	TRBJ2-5	CASRRGGPKETQYF	TGTGCCAGCAGGAGGGGGGGCCCTAAAGAGACCCAGTACTTC
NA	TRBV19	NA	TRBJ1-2	CASSSPQQSNYGYTF	TGTGCCAGTAGTAGTCCCCAGCAGAGTAACTATGGCTACACCTTC
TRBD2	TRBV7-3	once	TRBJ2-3	CASSSLAGGTDTQYF	TGTGCCAGCAGCTCCCTAGCGGGAGGGACAGATACGCAGTATTTT
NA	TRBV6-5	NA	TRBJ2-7	CASSYRVADYEQYF	TGTGCCAGCAGTTATAGGGTAGCGGACTACGAGCAGTACTTC
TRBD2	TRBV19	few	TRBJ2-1	CATYPGLPSNEQFF	TGTGCCACCTATCCGGGACTACCTTCCAATGAGCAGTTCTTC
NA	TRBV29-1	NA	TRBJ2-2	CSEAGTGETGELFF	TGCAGCGAGGCGGGAACAGGGGAAACCGGGGAGCTGTTTTTT
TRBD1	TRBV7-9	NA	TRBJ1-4	CASSSPRGEKLFF	TGTGCCAGCAGCTCCCCCAGGGGGGAAAAACTGTTTTTT
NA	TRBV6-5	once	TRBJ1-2	CASSYSGAPNYGYTF	TGTGCCAGCAGTTACTCGGGGGCCCCCAACTATGGCTACACCTTC
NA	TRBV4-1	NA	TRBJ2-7	CASSQDKAGKNEQYF	TGCGCCAGCAGCCAAGATAAGGCGGGGAAAAACGAGCAGTACTTC
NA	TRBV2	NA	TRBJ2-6	CASSANSGANVLTF	TGTGCCAGCTCCGCTAACTCTGGGGCCAACGTCCTGACTTTC
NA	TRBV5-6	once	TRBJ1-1	CASSLVQSIEAFF	TGTGCCAGCAGCTTGGTACAGTCCATTGAAGCTTTCTTT
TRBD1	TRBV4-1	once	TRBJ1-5	CASSREDRIQHF	TGCGCCAGCAGCCGAGAGGACAGGATCCAGCATTTT
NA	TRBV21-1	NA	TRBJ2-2	CASSKRPGQGYTGELFF	TGTGCCAGCAGCAAACGGCCGGGACAGGGGTACACCGGGGAGCTGTTTTTT
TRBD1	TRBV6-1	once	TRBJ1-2	CASSEVEQGPFGGYTF	TGTGCCAGCAGTGAAGTGGAACAGGGGCCATTTGGAGGCTACACCTTC
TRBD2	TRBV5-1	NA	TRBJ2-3	CASSLKLKSGNRDTQYF	TGCGCCAGCAGCTTGAAATTGAAGAGCGGGAACCGGGATACGCAGTATTTT
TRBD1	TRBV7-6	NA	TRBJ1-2	CASSSGQGVYNYGYTF	TGTGCCAGCAGCTCCGGACAGGGGGTTTATAACTATGGCTACACCTTC
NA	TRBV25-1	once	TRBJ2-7	CASSEIYEQYF	TGTGCCAGCAGTGAAATCTATGAGCAGTACTTC